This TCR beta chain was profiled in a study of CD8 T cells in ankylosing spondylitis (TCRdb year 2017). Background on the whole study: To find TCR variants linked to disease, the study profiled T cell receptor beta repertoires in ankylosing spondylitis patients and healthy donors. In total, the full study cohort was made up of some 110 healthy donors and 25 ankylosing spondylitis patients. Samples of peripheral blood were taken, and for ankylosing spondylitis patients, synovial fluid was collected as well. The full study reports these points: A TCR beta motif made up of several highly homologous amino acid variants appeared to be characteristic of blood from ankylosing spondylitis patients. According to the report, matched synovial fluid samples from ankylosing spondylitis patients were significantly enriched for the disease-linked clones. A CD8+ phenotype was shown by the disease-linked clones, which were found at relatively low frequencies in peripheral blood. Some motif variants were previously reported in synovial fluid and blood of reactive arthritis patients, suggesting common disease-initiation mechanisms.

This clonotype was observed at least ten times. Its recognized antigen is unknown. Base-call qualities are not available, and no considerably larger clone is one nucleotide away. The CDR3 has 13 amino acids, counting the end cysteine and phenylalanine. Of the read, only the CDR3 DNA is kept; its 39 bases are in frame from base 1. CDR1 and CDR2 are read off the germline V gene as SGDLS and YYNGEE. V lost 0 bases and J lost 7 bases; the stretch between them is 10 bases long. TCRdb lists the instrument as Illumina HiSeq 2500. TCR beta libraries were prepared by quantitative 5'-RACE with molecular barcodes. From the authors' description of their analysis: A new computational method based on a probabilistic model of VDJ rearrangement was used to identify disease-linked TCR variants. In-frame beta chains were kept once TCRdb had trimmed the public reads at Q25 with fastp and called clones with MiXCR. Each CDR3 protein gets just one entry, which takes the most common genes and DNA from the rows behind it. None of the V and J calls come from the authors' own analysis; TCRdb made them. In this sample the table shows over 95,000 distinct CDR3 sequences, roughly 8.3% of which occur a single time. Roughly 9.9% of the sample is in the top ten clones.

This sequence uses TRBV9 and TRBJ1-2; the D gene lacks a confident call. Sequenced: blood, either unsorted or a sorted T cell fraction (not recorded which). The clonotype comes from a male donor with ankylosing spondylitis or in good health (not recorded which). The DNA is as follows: TGTGCCAGCAGCGTAGTAGGCGTAGTTGGCTACACCTTC. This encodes CASSVVGVVGYTF.